Listed below are T cell receptor beta chains from one sample, sequenced in a study of graft-versus-host responses after intestinal transplantation. Clones were read by immunoSEQ multiplex PCR, and TCRdb kept only the in-frame ones, dropping some. The sample holds tens of thousands of clones, more than 70% seen once. Their target antigens are unknown. The starting material was unstimulated CD4+ T cells sorted from spleen or lymph node cells, obtained before transplant. Receptors were obtained from a human donor who was the organ donor for an intestinal transplant. Each CDR3 is given with its conserved first and last residue. D genes are given only for firm matches. Size tells how often a clone was seen (once, few, many) or the class of an expanded clone, and some rows leave it out.

clone size,V gene,J gene,D gene,CDR3 protein,CDR3 DNA
NA,TRBV9,TRBJ2-1,TRBD2,CASSTAGTSYFNEQFF,TGTGCCAGCAGCACGGCCGGGACTAGCTACTTCAATGAGCAGTTCTTC
NA,TRBV6-5,TRBJ2-3,TRBD2,CASSYSGTSGGDTQYF,TGTGCCAGCAGTTACTCTGGGACTAGCGGGGGGGATACGCAGTATTTT
few,TRBV6-6,TRBJ1-2,NA,CASSPGGGINYGYTF,TGTGCCAGCAGTCCCGGGGGGGGTATTAACTATGGCTACACCTTC
NA,TRBV27,TRBJ1-3,NA,CASSLSRLGNTIYF,TGTGCCAGCAGTTTATCCAGGCTTGGAAACACCATATATTTT
NA,TRBV28,TRBJ1-1,NA,CASSLGGDKSEAFF,TGTGCCAGCTCTCTGGGGGGGGATAAGTCTGAAGCTTTCTTT
once,TRBV30,TRBJ2-6,TRBD1,CAWTGTGRSGANVLTF,TGTGCCTGGACTGGGACAGGGCGCTCTGGGGCCAACGTCCTGACTTTC
NA,TRBV28,TRBJ1-5,TRBD1,CASSHDRGPNQPQHF,TGTGCCAGCAGTCACGACAGGGGGCCGAATCAGCCCCAGCATTTT
once,TRBV30,TRBJ2-7,NA,CAWSSKQYF,TGTGCCTGGAGTAGCAAGCAGTACTTC
NA,TRBV18,TRBJ1-5,TRBD1,CASSRTPGQGGQPQHF,TGTGCCAGCTCACGAACCCCGGGACAGGGCGGCCAGCCCCAGCATTTT
NA,TRBV28,TRBJ1-2,NA,CASMEWKGRYYGYTF,TGTGCCAGCATGGAATGGAAGGGGCGCTATTATGGCTACACCTTC
NA,TRBV19,TRBJ2-1,NA,CASSITNWVTYNEQFF,TGTGCCAGTAGTATTACTAACTGGGTAACCTACAATGAGCAGTTCTTC
NA,TRBV6-1,TRBJ2-7,NA,CASRDKTGTPHEQYF,TGTGCCAGCAGAGATAAGACAGGAACCCCCCACGAGCAGTACTTC
NA,TRBV28,TRBJ1-2,TRBD1,CASRASGTGGFGYTF,TGTGCCAGCAGGGCCTCCGGGACAGGGGGCTTCGGCTACACCTTC
NA,TRBV28,TRBJ2-1,NA,CASSVVSGAPYEQFF,TGTGCCAGCAGTGTCGTCTCGGGTGCCCCATATGAGCAGTTCTTC
NA,TRBV16,TRBJ2-5,TRBD1,CASSPLRTGQETQYF,TGTGCCAGCAGCCCGTTACGGACAGGCCAAGAGACCCAGTACTTC
NA,TRBV4-1,TRBJ1-1,NA,CASSQVQKMNTEAFF,TGCGCCAGCAGCCAAGTTCAGAAAATGAACACTGAAGCTTTCTTT
NA,TRBV11-3,TRBJ2-2,NA,CASSPNTGELFF,TGTGCCAGCAGCCCTAACACCGGGGAGCTGTTTTTT
NA,TRBV28,TRBJ1-4,NA,CASKPYGSATNEKLFF,TGTGCCAGCAAACCTTACGGCAGCGCAACTAATGAAAAACTGTTTTTT
once,TRBV28,TRBJ2-5,NA,CASSLLLRQGGETQYF,TGTGCCAGCAGTTTGCTACTTCGCCAGGGAGGAGAGACCCAGTACTTC
NA,TRBV9,TRBJ2-2,NA,CASSVGSPGGRELFF,TGTGCCAGCAGCGTAGGATCTCCCGGCGGGAGGGAGCTGTTTTTT
NA,TRBV6-5,TRBJ2-5,NA,CASSYGGGSSLETQYF,TGTGCCAGCAGTTACGGAGGGGGCTCATCATTGGAGACCCAGTACTTC
NA,TRBV28,TRBJ1-5,NA,CASRLVQGIIRPQHF,TGTGCCAGCAGGCTCGTACAGGGTATCATTCGGCCCCAGCATTTT
NA,TRBV11-2,TRBJ1-1,TRBD1,CASSFSPGQRLTGTEAFF,TGTGCCAGCAGCTTTTCCCCGGGACAGCGCCTTACTGGCACTGAAGCTTTCTTT
NA,TRBV7-2,TRBJ1-1,NA,CASSLQGYTEAFF,TGTGCCAGCAGCTTACAGGGGTACACTGAAGCTTTCTTT
NA,TRBV2,TRBJ1-5,NA,CASSDDAAGNQPQHF,TGTGCCAGCAGTGATGATGCGGCGGGCAATCAGCCCCAGCATTTT
NA,TRBV5-6,TRBJ2-2,NA,CASSLVVRGPNTGELFF,TGTGCCAGCAGCTTGGTCGTACGGGGTCCGAACACCGGGGAGCTGTTTTTT
NA,TRBV6-5,TRBJ1-1,TRBD1,CASSAGGWGTEAFF,TGTGCCAGCAGTGCAGGGGGCTGGGGCACTGAAGCTTTCTTT
NA,TRBV28,TRBJ2-7,NA,CASRASPNPYEQYF,TGTGCCAGCAGAGCTAGTCCCAATCCTTACGAGCAGTACTTC
once,TRBV7-2,TRBJ1-4,TRBD1,CASSHVRDRGEKLFF,TGTGCCAGCAGCCACGTACGGGACAGGGGTGAAAAACTGTTTTTT
NA,TRBV28,TRBJ2-2,NA,CASSPRAGELFF,TGTGCCAGCAGCCCCCGGGCCGGGGAGCTGTTTTTT
NA,TRBV28,TRBJ1-1,NA,CASTLRVVDTEAFF,TGTGCCAGCACTCTTCGGGTGGTGGACACTGAAGCTTTCTTT
NA,TRBV6-5,TRBJ1-1,NA,CASSPPQGLNTEAFF,TGTGCCAGCAGCCCCCCCCAGGGTTTGAACACTGAAGCTTTCTTT
NA,TRBV10-2,TRBJ2-7,TRBD2,CASSERLAGYEQYF,TGCGCCAGCAGTGAACGGCTAGCGGGATACGAGCAGTACTTC
NA,TRBV18,TRBJ1-5,TRBD1,CASSPRDSLSNQPQHF,TGTGCCAGCTCACCACGGGACAGTCTTAGCAATCAGCCCCAGCATTTT
NA,TRBV5-6,TRBJ2-5,NA,CASSFKGSGQQETQYF,TGTGCCAGCAGCTTTAAGGGGAGCGGGCAGCAAGAGACCCAGTACTTC
NA,TRBV4-3,TRBJ2-2,NA,CASSQDVRWRNGELFF,TGCGCCAGCAGCCAAGATGTGAGGTGGCGGAACGGGGAGCTGTTTTTT
NA,TRBV21-1,TRBJ2-7,NA,CATAPGQAESYEQYF,TGTGCCACCGCCCCGGGACAGGCTGAGTCCTACGAGCAGTACTTC
NA,TRBV30,TRBJ2-2,TRBD2,CAWSGGSGGITGELFF,TGTGCCTGGAGCGGTGGCTCGGGAGGGATCACCGGGGAGCTGTTTTTT
NA,TRBV7-6,TRBJ1-4,NA,CASSLVSEKLFF,TGTGCCAGCAGCTTAGTCTCTGAAAAACTGTTTTTT
NA,TRBV7-2,TRBJ1-5,TRBD1,CASSSYRGGIFNQPQHF,TGTGCCAGCAGCTCCTACAGGGGCGGTATCTTCAATCAGCCCCAGCATTTT
few,TRBV5-6,TRBJ2-7,TRBD1,CASSLRDRIYEQYF,TGTGCCAGCAGCTTGCGGGACAGGATCTACGAGCAGTACTTC
NA,TRBV5-4,TRBJ2-2,TRBD2,CASSLASGRGGTGELFF,TGTGCCAGCAGCTTGGCTAGCGGGAGAGGTGGCACCGGGGAGCTGTTTTTT
NA,TRBV11-2,TRBJ2-6,TRBD1,CASSLRQGSSGANVLTF,TGTGCCAGCAGCCTCAGACAGGGTAGCTCTGGGGCCAACGTCCTGACTTTC
NA,TRBV9,TRBJ1-2,TRBD1,CASSVVIRTGIYGYTF,TGTGCCAGCAGCGTAGTCATCCGGACAGGGATCTATGGCTACACCTTC
NA,TRBV28,TRBJ2-4,NA,CATMAAQNIQYF,TGTGCCACAATGGCGGCCCAGAACATTCAGTACTTC
NA,TRBV5-1,TRBJ1-5,TRBD1,CASSWDSNQPQHF,TGCGCCAGCAGCTGGGACAGTAATCAGCCCCAGCATTTT
NA,TRBV28,TRBJ2-2,NA,CASSFLGRDTGELFF,TGTGCCAGCAGTTTTCTAGGGCGGGACACCGGGGAGCTGTTTTTT
NA,TRBV29-1,TRBJ2-3,TRBD2,CSVIAGGSTDTQYF,TGCAGCGTGATAGCGGGGGGGAGCACAGATACGCAGTATTTT
NA,TRBV19,TRBJ1-1,NA,CASSIGGGNTEAFF,TGTGCCAGTAGTATTGGGGGGGGGAACACTGAAGCTTTCTTT
few,TRBV5-1,TRBJ2-7,NA,CASSLATPYEQYF,TGCGCCAGCAGCTTAGCCACCCCCTACGAGCAGTACTTC
NA,TRBV30,TRBJ1-5,TRBD1,CAWTYRGMDQPQHF,TGTGCCTGGACGTACAGGGGAATGGATCAGCCCCAGCATTTT
NA,TRBV28,TRBJ2-5,TRBD2,CASSWGLAGISETQYF,TGTGCCAGCAGTTGGGGACTAGCGGGAATTTCAGAGACCCAGTACTTC
NA,TRBV2,TRBJ1-5,NA,CASSESGFNQPQHF,TGTGCCAGCAGTGAATCGGGTTTCAATCAGCCCCAGCATTTT
NA,TRBV6-5,TRBJ1-2,TRBD1,CASSPNRGFGYTF,TGTGCCAGCAGTCCCAACAGGGGATTTGGCTACACCTTC
NA,TRBV2,TRBJ2-7,NA,CASVKGNTYEQYF,TGTGCCAGCGTAAAGGGGAACACCTACGAGCAGTACTTC
NA,TRBV6-5,TRBJ2-5,NA,CASSYSEGRGGETQYF,TGTGCCAGCAGTTACTCCGAGGGCAGGGGCGGGGAGACCCAGTACTTC
once,TRBV28,TRBJ2-7,NA,CASGKTGTQIYEQYF,TGTGCCAGCGGAAAAACCGGGACACAAATTTACGAGCAGTACTTC
NA,TRBV28,TRBJ1-5,NA,CASSQGTRGTNQPQHF,TGTGCCAGCAGTCAAGGGACAAGGGGGACCAATCAGCCCCAGCATTTT